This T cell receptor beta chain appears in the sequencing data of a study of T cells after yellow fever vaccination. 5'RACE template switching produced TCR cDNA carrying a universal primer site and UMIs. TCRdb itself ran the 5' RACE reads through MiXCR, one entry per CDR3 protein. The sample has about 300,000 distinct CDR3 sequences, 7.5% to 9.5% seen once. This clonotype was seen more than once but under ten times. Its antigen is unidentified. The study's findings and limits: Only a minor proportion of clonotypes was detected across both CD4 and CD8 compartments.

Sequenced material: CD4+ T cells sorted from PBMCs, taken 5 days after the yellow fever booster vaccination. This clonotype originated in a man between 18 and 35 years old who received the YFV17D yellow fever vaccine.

This chain's CDR3 is CSAGHPNTEAFF. The CDR3 DNA is TGCAGTGCCGGACACCCGAACACTGAAGCTTTCTTT. This chain joins TRBV20-1 and TRBJ1-1, with a weak D call TRBD1 (5 bases). Trimming pared 6 bases from V and 1 base from J, leaving 9 bases between. This CDR3 is built from 12 residues. CDR1 is DFQATT, CDR2 SNEGSKA, per germline (reference sequence).